A selection of T cell receptor beta chains follows, all from one sample in a study of T-cell memory formation after mild COVID-19. TCRdb re-derived calls from the 5' RACE reads in MiXCR, one entry per CDR3 protein. This table holds approximately 290,000 distinct CDR3 sequences, 15% to 20% found once. Input material: PBMCs or a T cell subset sorted from them (not recorded which). Receptors originate from a man between 18 and 35 years old who had mild COVID-19 (a few samples of this study predate the infection). Cell type and time point are not known. CDR3s include the opening cysteine and the closing phenylalanine or tryptophan. A D gene is named only where the DNA matches it firmly. Only some rows state a clone size, as once, few, many or a class for expanded clones.

j_gene,v_gene,d_gene,abundance,CDR3nt,CDR3aa
TRBJ1-1,TRBV29-1,-,few,TGCAGCGTTGTAACAGCTATACCTGAAGCTTTCTTT,CSVVTAIPEAFF
TRBJ2-5,TRBV9,-,-,TGTGCCAGCAGCCCGAGCCCTGGAGAGACCCAGTACTTC,CASSPSPGETQYF
TRBJ1-5,TRBV4-3,-,-,TGCGCCAGCAGCCCCTACCCCGGGGGCAATCAGCCCCAGCATTTT,CASSPYPGGNQPQHF
TRBJ1-2,TRBV5-6,-,-,TGTGCCAGCAGCCCTCGCCCTGGGACTGCCTATGGCTACACCTTC,CASSPRPGTAYGYTF
TRBJ1-1,TRBV20-1,TRBD1,-,TGCAGTGCCGAGGGGACAGGCAATCCTGAAGCTTTCTTT,CSAEGTGNPEAFF
TRBJ2-3,TRBV29-1,TRBD2,-,TGCAGCGTCCGGCCCGGGACTACCACAGATACGCAGTATTTT,CSVRPGTTTDTQYF
TRBJ2-5,TRBV7-2,-,few,TGTGCCAGCAGCTTATACGGGCTCCAAGAGACCCAGTACTTC,CASSLYGLQETQYF
TRBJ2-5,TRBV20-1,-,few,TGCAGTGCTAGAGCTCCTTCTCAAGAGACCCAGTACTTC,CSARAPSQETQYF
TRBJ2-5,TRBV20-1,-,-,TGCAGTGCCCCAGGACAGCGGGGCGAGACCCAGTACTTC,CSAPGQRGETQYF
TRBJ2-5,TRBV7-9,-,few,TGTGCCAGCAGCCCTCCGTTGGGGGCCCAAGAGACCCAGTACTTC,CASSPPLGAQETQYF
TRBJ2-6,TRBV4-3,-,few,TGCGCCAGCAGCCCTGTTCGAGGAAGTGGATCTGGGGCCAACGTCCTGACTTTC,CASSPVRGSGSGANVLTF
TRBJ2-7,TRBV6-5,-,once,TGTGCCAGCAGTTCATTTCAGGCCTACGAGCAGTACTTC,CASSSFQAYEQYF
TRBJ2-5,TRBV5-1,-,-,TGCGCCAGCAGCTTGTATCGGCGCGAGACCCAGTACTTC,CASSLYRRETQYF
TRBJ1-4,TRBV6-5,-,-,TGTGCCAGCAGCCCGGCGGGTGCGGCTAATGAAAAACTGTTTTTT,CASSPAGAANEKLFF
TRBJ2-5,TRBV3-1,-,few,TGTGCCAGCAGCCAACACCGGGACGTAGAGACCCAGTACTTC,CASSQHRDVETQYF
TRBJ1-3,TRBV6-2/TRBV6-3,-,-,TGTGCCAGCAGTTACCAAGGCCCGGGAACCGATAGCTCTGGAAACACCATATATTTT,CASSYQGPGTDSSGNTIYF
TRBJ2-5,TRBV7-9,-,few,TGTGCCAGCAGCCCAGGGATCGGCAGGGCCGGGGAGACCCAGTACTTC,CASSPGIGRAGETQYF
TRBJ2-1,TRBV27,TRBD2,-,TGTGCCAGCAGTTTAACGGGGGGGTGGAATGAGCAGTTCTTC,CASSLTGGWNEQFF
TRBJ2-2,TRBV24-1,TRBD1,-,TGTGCCACCAGTGATCCAAGACAGGGTAATACCGGGGAGCTGTTTTTT,CATSDPRQGNTGELFF
TRBJ2-2,TRBV5-1,TRBD2,many,TGCGCCAGCAGCCCCAGACTAGCGGGGGACACCGGGGAGCTGTTTTTT,CASSPRLAGDTGELFF
TRBJ1-4,TRBV9,TRBD1,-,TGTGCCAGCAGCGGCTCAGGGGGTGAAAAACTGTTTTTT,CASSGSGGEKLFF
TRBJ2-5,TRBV5-1,-,few,TGCGCCAGCAGCTTGGCTGGGGATTCGGAGACCCAGTACTTC,CASSLAGDSETQYF
TRBJ1-2,TRBV29-1,-,-,TGCAGCGTTGCTGTCGGCTATGGCTACACCTTC,CSVAVGYGYTF
TRBJ2-1,TRBV21-1,-,few,TGTGCCAGCAGCAAAGGCTCGGGACAGTCCATGAGTGGTGAGCAGTTCTTC,CASSKGSGQSMSGEQFF
TRBJ2-5,TRBV4-1,TRBD1,-,TGCGCCAGCAGCCAACCCGGACAGGGGGCCCTCATGTACCAAGAGACCCAGTACTTC,CASSQPGQGALMYQETQYF
TRBJ2-3,TRBV7-3,-,few,TGTGCCAGCAGCTCGCAAAACAGGGATACGCAGTATTTT,CASSSQNRDTQYF
TRBJ2-5,TRBV20-1,TRBD2,-,TGCAGTGCTAGAGCCCTGACTAGCGGGGGGGCCGGAGAGACCCAGTACTTC,CSARALTSGGAGETQYF